This T cell receptor (beta chain) was documented in a study of T cell repertoires in cytomegalovirus infection. Study context: CMV infection plus the matching HLA type was flagged by public TCR beta signatures.

TCRdb re-called the reads through MiXCR, storing one row per CDR3 protein. The sample shows about 120,000 distinct CDR3 sequences, 10% of them seen only once. This CDR3 is 17 amino acids long. Germline V gene data show CDR1 as SQVTM and CDR2 as ANQGSEA. Losses at the gene ends were 0 bases for V and 3 bases for J; bases not matched to a gene: 12. In its sample, this clonotype was seen many times. No antigen is known for it. The clonotype comes from a human donor in good health (CMV status not recorded). Some clones in this sample may be carry-over from other donors' samples. The sample was PBMCs, sequenced either directly or after in vitro stimulation (not recorded which). The rearrangement joins TRBV29-1 to TRBJ2-7, with 9 bases identical to TRBD1. This CDR3 reads CSVEDRSDRGVVYEQYF. The CDR3 nucleotides read TGCAGCGTTGAAGATCGCAGCGACAGGGGGGTGGTCTACGAGCAGTACTTC.